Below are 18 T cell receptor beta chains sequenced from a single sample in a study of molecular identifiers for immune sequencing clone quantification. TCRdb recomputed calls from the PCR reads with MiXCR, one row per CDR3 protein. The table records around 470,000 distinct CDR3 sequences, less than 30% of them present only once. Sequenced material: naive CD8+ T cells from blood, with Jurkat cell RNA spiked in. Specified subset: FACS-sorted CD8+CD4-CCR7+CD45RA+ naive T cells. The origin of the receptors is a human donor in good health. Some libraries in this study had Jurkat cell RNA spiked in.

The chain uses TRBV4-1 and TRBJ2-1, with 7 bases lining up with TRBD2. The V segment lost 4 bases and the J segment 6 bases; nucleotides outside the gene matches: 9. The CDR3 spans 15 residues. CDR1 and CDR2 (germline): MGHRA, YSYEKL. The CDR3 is CASSPFGGGLNEQFF. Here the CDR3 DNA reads TGCGCCAGCAGCCCCTTTGGGGGGGGTCTCAATGAGCAGTTCTTC.

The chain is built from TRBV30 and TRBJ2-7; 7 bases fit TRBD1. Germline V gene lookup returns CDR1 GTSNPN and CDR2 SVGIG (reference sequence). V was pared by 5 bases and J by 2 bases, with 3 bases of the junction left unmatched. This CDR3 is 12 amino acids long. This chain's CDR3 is CAWGDSPYEQYF. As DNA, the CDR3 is TGTGCCTGGGGGGACAGTCCCTACGAGCAGTACTTC. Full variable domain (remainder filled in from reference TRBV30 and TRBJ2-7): SQTIHQWPATLVQPVGSPLSLECTVEGTSNPNLYWYRQAAGRGLQLLFYSVGIGQISSEVPQNLSASRPQDRQFILSSKKLLLSDSGFYLCAWGDSPYEQYFGPGTRLTVT.

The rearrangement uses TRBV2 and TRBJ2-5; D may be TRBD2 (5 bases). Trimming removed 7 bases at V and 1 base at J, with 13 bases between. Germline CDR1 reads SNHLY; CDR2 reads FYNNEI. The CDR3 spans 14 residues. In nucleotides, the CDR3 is TGTGCCAGCATTGGTAGCGTTCCCCAAGAGACCCAGTACTTC. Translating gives CASIGSVPQETQYF.

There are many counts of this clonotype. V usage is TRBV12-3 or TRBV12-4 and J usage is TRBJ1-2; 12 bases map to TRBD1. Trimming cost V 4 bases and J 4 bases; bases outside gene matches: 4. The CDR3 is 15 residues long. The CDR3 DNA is TGTGCCAGCAGTTCCGGGACAGGGGGCGCCTATGGCTACACCTTC. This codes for CASSSGTGGAYGYTF.

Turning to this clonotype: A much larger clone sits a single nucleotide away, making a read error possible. The CDR3: CSTTRTSGGYEQYF. The CDR3 DNA reads as TGCAGTACTACTAGGACTAGCGGGGGGTACGAGCAGTACTTC. This chain links TRBV20-1 with TRBJ2-7; 14 bases line up with TRBD2. The trim removed 8 bases at V and 4 bases at J, leaving 7 bases unmatched. Germline V CDR1 and CDR2: DFQATT, SNEGSKA (reference sequence). The CDR3 loop spans 14 amino acids.

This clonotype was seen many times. CDR3 DNA sequence: TGTGCCAGCAGCCCTAGCTCGGGGACAGATACGCAGTATTTT. Amino acids: CASSPSSGTDTQYF. The genes are TRBV7-6 and TRBJ2-3; the D gene is possibly TRBD2 (5 bases). The V gene lost 5 bases and the J gene lost 3 bases, with 12 bases spanning the gap. The germline CDR1 and CDR2 sequences are SGHVS and FNYEAQ. CDR3 size: 14 residues.

The DNA of the CDR3 is TGTGCCAGCAGTCATCAAAGGGGATCGAGAGGGGGGGCGGACGAGCAGTACTTC. Encoded protein: CASSHQRGSRGGADEQYF. The rearrangement joins TRBV7-8 to TRBJ2-7; TRBD2 might be the D (7 bases). The CDR3 is 18 amino acids. Trimming removed 6 bases at V and 5 bases at J, with 29 bases between. Germline CDR1 SGHVS, CDR2 FQNEAQ.

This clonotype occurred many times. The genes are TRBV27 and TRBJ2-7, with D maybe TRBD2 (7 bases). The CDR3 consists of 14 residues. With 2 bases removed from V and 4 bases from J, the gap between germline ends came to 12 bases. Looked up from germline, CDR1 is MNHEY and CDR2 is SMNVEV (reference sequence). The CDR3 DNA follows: TGTGCCAGCAGTTTAAAACAGGGAGGGTACGAGCAGTACTTC. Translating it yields CASSLKQGGYEQYF.

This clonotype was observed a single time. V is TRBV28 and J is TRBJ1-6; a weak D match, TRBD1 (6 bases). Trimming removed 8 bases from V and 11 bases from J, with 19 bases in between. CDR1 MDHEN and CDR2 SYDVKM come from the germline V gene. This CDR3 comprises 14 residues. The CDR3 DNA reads TGTGCCAGCGGAGGAGGGGCAGGGGAGACACCCCTCCACTTT. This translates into CASGGGAGETPLHF.

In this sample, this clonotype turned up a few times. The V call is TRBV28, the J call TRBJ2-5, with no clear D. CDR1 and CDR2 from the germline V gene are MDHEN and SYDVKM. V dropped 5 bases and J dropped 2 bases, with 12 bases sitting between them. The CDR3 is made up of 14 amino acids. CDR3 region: CASSLSAAQETQYF. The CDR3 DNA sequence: TGTGCCAGCAGTCTCTCGGCGGCTCAAGAGACCCAGTACTTC.

CDR3 amino acids: CASGEQGYPYEQYF. The DNA of the CDR3 is TGTGCTAGTGGGGAACAGGGTTATCCCTACGAGCAGTACTTC. This rearrangement joins TRBV12-5 to TRBJ2-7; tentatively, D is TRBD1 (6 bases). The V end lost 6 bases, the J end lost 2 bases, and 14 bases lay between the germline ends. The CDR3 is 14 residues long. Germline V gene data show CDR1 as LGHNT and CDR2 as FRNRAP.

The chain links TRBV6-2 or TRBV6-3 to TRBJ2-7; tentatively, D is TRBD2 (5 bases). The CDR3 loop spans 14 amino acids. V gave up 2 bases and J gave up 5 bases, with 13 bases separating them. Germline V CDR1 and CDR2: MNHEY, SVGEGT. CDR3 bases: TGTGCCAGCAGTTACATCGCAGGCGGGCACGAGCAGTACTTC. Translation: CASSYIAGGHEQYF.

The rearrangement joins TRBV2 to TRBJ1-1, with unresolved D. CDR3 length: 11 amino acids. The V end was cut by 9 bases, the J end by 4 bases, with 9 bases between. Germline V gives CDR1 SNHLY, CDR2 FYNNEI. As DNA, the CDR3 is TGTGCCAGAAGCTCAGGCACTGAAGCTTTCTTT. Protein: CARSSGTEAFF.

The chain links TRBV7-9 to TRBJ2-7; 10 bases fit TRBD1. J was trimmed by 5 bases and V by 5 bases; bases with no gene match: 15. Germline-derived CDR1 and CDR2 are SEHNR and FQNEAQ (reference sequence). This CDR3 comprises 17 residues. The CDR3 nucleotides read TGTGCCAGCAGCCTATCCCCGGGACAGGGGAGTCAGGACGAGCAGTACTTC. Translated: CASSLSPGQGSQDEQYF. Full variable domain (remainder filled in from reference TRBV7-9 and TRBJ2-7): DTGVSQNPRHKITKRGQNVTFRCDPISEHNRLYWYRQTLGQGPEFLTYFQNEAQLEKSRLLSDRFSAERPKGSFSTLEIQRTEQGDSAMYLCASSLSPGQGSQDEQYFGPGTRLTVT.

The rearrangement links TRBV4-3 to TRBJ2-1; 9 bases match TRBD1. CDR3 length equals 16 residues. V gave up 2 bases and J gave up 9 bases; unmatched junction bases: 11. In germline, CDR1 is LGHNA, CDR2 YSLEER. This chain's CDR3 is CASSQPIGTGRGEQFF. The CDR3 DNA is TGCGCCAGCAGCCAACCCATCGGGACAGGGAGGGGTGAGCAGTTCTTC.

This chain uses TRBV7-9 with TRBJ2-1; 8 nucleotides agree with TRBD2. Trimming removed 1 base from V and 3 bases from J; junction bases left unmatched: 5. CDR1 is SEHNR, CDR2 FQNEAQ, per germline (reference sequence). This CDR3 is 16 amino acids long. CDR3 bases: TGTGCCAGCAGCTTAGTACGGGGGGGCTTCTACAATGAGCAGTTCTTC. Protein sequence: CASSLVRGGFYNEQFF.

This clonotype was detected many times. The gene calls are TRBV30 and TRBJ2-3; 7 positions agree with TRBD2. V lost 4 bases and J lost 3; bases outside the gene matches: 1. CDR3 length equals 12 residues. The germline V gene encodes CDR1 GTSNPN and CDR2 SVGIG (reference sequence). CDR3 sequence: CAWTSGTDTQYF. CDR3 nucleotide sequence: TGTGCCTGGACTAGCGGAACAGATACGCAGTATTTT.

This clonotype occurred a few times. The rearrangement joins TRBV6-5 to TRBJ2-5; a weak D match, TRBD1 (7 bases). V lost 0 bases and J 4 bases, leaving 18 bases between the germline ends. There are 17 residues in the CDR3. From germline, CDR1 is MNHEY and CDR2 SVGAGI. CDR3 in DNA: TGTGCCAGCAGTTACTCGGGTGTCGCAGGGGGGCGAGAGACCCAGTACTTC. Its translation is CASSYSGVAGGRETQYF.